This T cell receptor (beta chain) was observed in a study of shared clonotypes between healthy human individuals. Germline CDR1 is SGHTA and CDR2 is FQGNSA. The CDR3 runs 11 residues. V was pared by 3 bases and J by 5 bases, with 5 bases between. Sequencing was performed with immunoSEQ multiplex PCR; in TCRdb, only in-frame clones are kept and a portion is missing. The repertoire holds around 1.1 million clones, about 84% seen once, with roughly 0.61% in the top ten. The rearrangement uses TRBV7-2 and TRBJ2-7, with D unclear. Sequenced material: memory CD4+ T cells from PBMCs. The sample's subset: CD45RA-negative fraction. This TCR came from a man in his late teens or twenties in good health. Some clones in this sample may be carry-over from other donors' samples. The CDR3 here is CASSFFDEQYF. The CDR3 DNA is TGTGCCAGCAGCTTCTTCGACGAGCAGTACTTC.